A single sample is the source of the 21 T cell receptor beta chains below, sequenced in a study of T cell responses to AZD1222 COVID-19 vaccine. The repertoire was sequenced with immunoSEQ multiplex PCR; TCRdb's copy has only in-frame clones and lacks some. The table has 95,000 to 150,000 clones, around 86% seen once. The material was peripheral blood, obtained on day 0 of AZD1222 vaccination. The source is an adult in good health.

This clone was seen only a few times. The gene calls are TRBV5-1 and TRBJ1-2, with 11 nucleotides matching TRBD1. Germline lookup yields CDR1 SGHRS and CDR2 YFSETQ. The CDR3 sequence is 15 residues long. V shed 4 bases and J 7 bases; nucleotides not matched to a gene: 9. CDR3 nucleotides: TGCGCCAGCAGCCCACCGGGACAGGGGGTTGGTGGCTACACCTTC. Amino acids: CASSPPGQGVGGYTF.

The V gene is TRBV3-1 (or the pseudogene TRBV3-2), the J gene TRBJ2-7; the D gene is possibly TRBD2 (5 bases). Germline V CDR1 and CDR2: LGHDT, YNNKEL (reference sequence). V was shortened by 1 base and J by 4 bases, with 14 bases between the two germline ends. There are 15 residues in the CDR3. The CDR3 sequence: CASSQGGRPGYEQYF. For the CDR3, the DNA is TGTGCCAGCAGCCAAGGGGGTCGTCCGGGGTACGAGCAGTACTTC.

The J gene is TRBJ1-4, the V gene TRBV4-2; D remains unclear. Germline assignment: CDR1 LGHNA and CDR2 YNFKEQ. This CDR3 is built from 14 residues. Trimming removed 0 bases from V and 5 bases from J, with 7 bases in between. CDR3 bases: TGTGCCAGCAGCCAAGAAACGGGGAATGAAAAACTGTTTTTT. Its translation is CASSQETGNEKLFF.

This rearrangement joins TRBV5-1 to TRBJ1-2; 7 positions agree with TRBD1. The CDR3 spans 15 residues. V lost 4 bases and J lost 0; bases outside the gene matches: 6. Germline CDR1 SGHRS, CDR2 YFSETQ. The CDR3 loop reads CASSPRTGSNYGYTF. The CDR3 DNA is TGCGCCAGCAGCCCAAGGACAGGATCTAACTATGGCTACACCTTC.

The rearrangement joins TRBV29-1 to TRBJ1-4; unclear D gene. Trimming shortened V by 7 bases and J by 5 bases, and 14 bases separated the two germline ends. The CDR3 spans 13 residues. Germline loops: CDR1 SQVTM, CDR2 ANQGSEA. CDR3 DNA sequence: TGCAGCGCCGAGACCCTAGGGAATGAAAAACTGTTTTTT. Residues: CSAETLGNEKLFF. Based on the CDR3 plus reference TRBV29-1 and TRBJ1-4, the full variable domain is SAVISQKPSRDICQRGTSLTIQCQVDSQVTMMFWYRQQPGQSLTLIATANQGSEATYESGFVIDKFPISRPNLTFSTLTVSNMSPEDSSIYLCSAETLGNEKLFFGSGTQLSVL.

This clone showed up just once. The chain links TRBV6-2 or TRBV6-3 to TRBJ2-1; perhaps TRBD2 as D (6 bases). Germline CDR1 MNHEY, CDR2 SVGEGT. Trimming left V 2 bases short and J 8 bases short, with 22 bases between. The CDR3 loop spans 17 amino acids. CDR3 sequence (DNA): TGTGCCAGCAGTTACGACCCGGGACTTACGGTGCTCTATGAGCAGTTCTTC. Residues: CASSYDPGLTVLYEQFF.

The CDR3 coding sequence is TGTGCCAGCAGCTTAGGGGACAGGGCTGGGGCGGGAGCTTTCTTT. This encodes CASSLGDRAGAGAFF. This rearrangement joins TRBV7-8 to TRBJ1-1; TRBD1 matches 9 bases. CDR3 length: 15 residues. The V and J ends lost 1 base and 10 bases, in that order; junction bases with no gene match: 10. Germline V lookup: CDR1 SGHVS, CDR2 FQNEAQ. Based on the CDR3 plus reference TRBV7-8 and TRBJ1-1, the full variable domain is GAGVSQSPRYKVAKRGQDVALRCDPISGHVSLFWYQQALGQGPEFLTYFQNEAQLDKSGLPSDRFFAERPEGSVSTLKIQRTQQEDSAVYLCASSLGDRAGAGAFFGQGTRLTVV.

V is TRBV9 and J is TRBJ1-1, with a weak D call TRBD1 (5 bases). The CDR3 contains 17 residues. CDR1 and CDR2 (germline): SGDLS, YYNGEE. V was cut by 0 bases and J by 1 base, with 16 bases left in between. The CDR3 nucleotides are TGTGCCAGCAGCGTAGTGGGAAGGGGAAGTAGGAACACTGAAGCTTTCTTT. Its translation: CASSVVGRGSRNTEAFF.

J is TRBJ2-2 and V is TRBV18, with D possibly being TRBD1 or TRBD2 (5 bases each). Trimming pared 3 bases from V and 6 bases from J, leaving 5 bases between. Germline-derived CDR1 and CDR2 are KGHSH and LQKENI. The CDR3 covers 12 residues. The CDR3 DNA follows: TGTGCCAGCTCACCGGGGGCCGGGGAGCTGTTTTTT. Translation gives CASSPGAGELFF.

J is TRBJ1-2 and V is TRBV9; possible D gene TRBD1, 5 bases. Germline V gene lookup returns CDR1 SGDLS and CDR2 YYNGEE. This CDR3 is built from 15 residues. The germline V and J ends were trimmed by 0 bases and 2 bases, with 11 bases remaining between them. The CDR3 DNA sequence: TGTGCCAGCAGCGTAGGGGGAGGGGTCAACTATGGCTACACCTTC. This sequence encodes CASSVGGGVNYGYTF.

The chain carries TRBV19 and TRBJ1-2; 9 nucleotides match TRBD1. Germline V gene data show CDR1 as LNHDA and CDR2 as SQIVND (reference sequence). V gave up 6 bases and J gave up 4 bases; unmatched junction bases: 9. This CDR3 has 15 residues. The DNA for the CDR3 is TGTGCCAGTAGGATCTCCGGGACAGGGTCCTATGGCTACACCTTC. Encoded protein: CASRISGTGSYGYTF.

The chain uses TRBV6-5 and TRBJ2-3; D is unclear. The germline V gene encodes CDR1 MNHEY and CDR2 SVGAGI. V lost 0 bases and J 4 bases, leaving 14 bases between the germline ends. This CDR3 comprises 16 residues. The CDR3 region is CASSYSLAVLSDTQYF. CDR3 in DNA: TGTGCCAGCAGTTACTCCCTCGCAGTTTTGTCAGATACGCAGTATTTT.

The rearrangement joins TRBV30 to TRBJ1-2; D is undetermined. The CDR3 runs 16 residues. CDR1 GTSNPN and CDR2 SVGIG come from the germline V gene (reference sequence). Trimming removed 0 bases from V and 3 bases from J, with 17 bases in between. The CDR3 nucleotides read TGTGCCTGGAGTGTAACCGGCGGGGTCGGGGACTATGGCTACACCTTC. This codes for CAWSVTGGVGDYGYTF.

This sequence joins TRBV6-5 and TRBJ1-1; TRBD1 matches 10 bases. CDR1 and CDR2 from the germline V gene are MNHEY and SVGAGI. The CDR3 spans 14 residues. J was trimmed by 6 bases and V by 9 bases; bases with no gene match: 10. In DNA, the CDR3 is TGTGCCAGTTTTCGGGACAGGGGCCGGGCTGAAGCTTTCTTT. Amino acids: CASFRDRGRAEAFF.

The rearrangement uses TRBV27 and TRBJ1-1, with D possibly matching TRBD1 (5 bases). In germline, CDR1 is MNHEY, CDR2 SMNVEV (reference sequence). Trimming cost V 3 bases and J 1 base, with 9 bases left between them. This CDR3 comprises 14 residues. CDR3 in DNA: TGTGCCAGCAGTTTTGCAGGGCGGAACACTGAAGCTTTCTTT. Translating gives CASSFAGRNTEAFF.

This clone was detected only a few times. V and J are TRBV4-1 and TRBJ1-5, with D hard to call. This CDR3 has 13 residues. Germline CDR1 and CDR2: MGHRA and YSYEKL. V was cut by 3 bases and J by 5 bases, with 8 bases left in between. CDR3 protein: CASSQEFYQPQHF. The CDR3 region has the DNA TGCGCCAGCAGCCAGGAATTTTATCAGCCCCAGCATTTT.

The rearrangement joins TRBV7-9 to TRBJ2-1; unclear D gene. The CDR3 is 12 amino acids. From germline, CDR1 is SEHNR and CDR2 FQNEAQ (reference sequence). V dropped 5 bases and J dropped 6 bases, with 8 bases sitting between them. DNA for the CDR3: TGTGCCAGCAGCCCCTTCCGCAATGAGCAGTTCTTC. Its translation is CASSPFRNEQFF.

The chain links TRBV18 to TRBJ2-7, with D hard to call. This CDR3 contains 14 residues. Germline loops: CDR1 KGHSH, CDR2 LQKENI. V lost 0 bases and J 5 bases, leaving 11 bases between the germline ends. As DNA, the CDR3 is TGTGCCAGCTCACCACCCTCTTCGGGTCACGAGCAGTACTTC. Residues: CASSPPSSGHEQYF. The whole variable domain, filled in from reference TRBV18 and TRBJ2-7, reads NAGVMQNPRHLVRRRGQEARLRCSPMKGHSHVYWYRQLPEEGLKFMVYLQKENIIDESGMPKERFSAEFPKEGPSILRIQQVVRGDSAAYFCASSPPSSGHEQYFGPGTRLTVT.

The chain links TRBV7-2 to TRBJ2-5, with D uncertain. The CDR3 has 13 amino acids. V was pared by 2 bases and J by 5 bases, with 9 bases between. Looked up from germline, CDR1 is SGHTA and CDR2 is FQGNSA. CDR3 sequence reads: CASSLRVQETQYF. The CDR3 nucleotides read TGTGCCAGCAGCTTACGGGTCCAGGAGACCCAGTACTTC.

The chain recombines TRBV7-2 with TRBJ1-1; no definite D call. Trimming took off 2 bases at V and 0 bases at J, with 10 bases between the two ends. The CDR3 spans 15 residues. Germline V lookup: CDR1 SGHTA, CDR2 FQGNSA. CDR3 coding DNA: TGTGCCAGCAGCTTAATGGGCAGCATGAACACTGAAGCTTTCTTT. It yields the protein CASSLMGSMNTEAFF.

V gene TRBV6-5 combines with J gene TRBJ1-5; D perhaps matches TRBD1 (5 bases). Trimming took off 2 bases at V and 3 bases at J, with 5 bases between the two ends. Germline V CDR1 and CDR2: MNHEY, SVGAGI. CDR3 length: 13 residues. The CDR3 region is CASSYGANQPQHF. CDR3 nucleotides: TGTGCCAGCAGTTACGGGGCCAATCAGCCCCAGCATTTT.